This T cell receptor (beta chain) stems from a study of monozygotic twins with inflammatory bowel disease. Broader study findings: Discordant twins had repertoire similarity that did not differ from that of concordant twins, possibly from limited power. IBD patients, compared with healthy twins, shared fewer clonotypes with others (especially with disease activity).

The CDR3 covers 13 residues. Germline CDR1 SGHVS, CDR2 FNYEAQ. With respect to this clonotype: Its cognate antigen is unknown.

One entry per CDR3 protein, without DNA, is what TCRdb gives after re-calling the 5' RACE reads. Its table records about 150,000 distinct CDR3 sequences. V usage is TRBV7-6 and J usage is TRBJ2-7. Sequencing input: blood. The receptor was derived from a human donor with ulcerative colitis or Crohn's disease, or a healthy co-twin of an affected twin (not recorded which). The CDR3 loop is CASSLGWKYEQYF.